The 32 T cell receptor beta chains in this list originate from one sample, sequenced in a study of neurological immune-mediated disorders. TCRdb itself ran the 5' RACE reads through MiXCR, one entry per CDR3 protein. The data hold 55,000 to 70,000 distinct CDR3 sequences, with about an eighth observed a single time. Sequencing was carried out using PBMCs. The receptors derive from a man in his 60s in good health.

This clonotype was seen at least ten times. J is TRBJ1-5 and V is TRBV4-3, with D unclear. Trimming removed 2 bases at V and 0 bases at J, with 8 bases between. The length of the CDR3 is 15 residues. The germline CDR1 and CDR2 sequences are LGHNA and YSLEER. CDR3 protein: CASSQQLDSNQPQHF. Written as DNA, the CDR3 is TGCGCCAGCAGCCAACAACTTGATAGCAATCAGCCCCAGCATTTT.

As concerns this clonotype: A much more abundant neighbour one base away suggests this may be a read error. This chain links TRBV4-1 with TRBJ2-6, with D possibly being TRBD2 (6 bases). CDR3 length: 15 amino acids. Germline-derived CDR1 and CDR2 are MGHRA and YSYEKL. For the CDR3, the DNA is TGCGCCAGCAGCCAAGCAGGGACTGGGGCCAACATCCTGACTTTC. Translation gives CASSQAGTGANILTF.

This clonotype appeared many times. The chain carries TRBV5-1 and TRBJ1-2, with unresolved D. The V end was cut by 0 bases, the J end by 4 bases, with 7 bases between. CDR1 and CDR2 from the germline V gene are SGHRS and YFSETQ. The CDR3 is made up of 13 amino acids. CDR3 in DNA: TGCGCCAGCAGCTTGGGTGGGATCTATGGCTACACCTTC. It yields the protein CASSLGGIYGYTF.

This clonotype was recorded many times. The gene calls are TRBV12-3 or TRBV12-4 and TRBJ2-5; D remains ambiguous. The CDR3 runs to 15 residues. V lost 9 bases to trimming and J lost 1 base, with 18 bases between them. The CDR3 DNA follows: TGTGCCAGTACCCTCGCGTTGTCGGCCCAAGAGACCCAGTACTTC. This sequence encodes CASTLALSAQETQYF.

This chain links TRBV5-1 with TRBJ2-2, with 11 bases lining up with TRBD2. The V segment lost 4 bases and the J segment 0 bases; nucleotides outside the gene matches: 11. This CDR3 region has 19 residues. CDR1 is SGHRS and CDR2 is YFSETQ in the germline V gene. The CDR3 sequence: CASSRASGTSGANTGELFF. The CDR3 region has the DNA TGCGCCAGCAGCCGGGCCAGCGGGACTAGCGGCGCGAACACCGGGGAGCTGTTTTTT.

This clonotype was recorded many times. The rearrangement links TRBV7-9 to TRBJ1-6; D remains ambiguous. V gave up 0 bases and J gave up 8 bases, with 8 bases separating them. Germline-derived CDR1 and CDR2 are SEHNR and FQNEAQ (reference sequence). The CDR3 runs 14 residues. CDR3 residues: CASSLAGSDSPLHF. The CDR3 region has the DNA TGTGCCAGCAGCTTAGCGGGGAGTGATTCACCCCTCCACTTT.

V usage is TRBV5-1 and J usage is TRBJ2-1; D is uncertain. The CDR3 consists of 11 residues. With 3 bases removed from V and 5 bases from J, the gap between germline ends came to 3 bases. The germline gives CDR1 SGHRS, CDR2 YFSETQ. The CDR3 loop is CASSYNNEQFF. The CDR3 region has the DNA TGCGCCAGCAGCTACAACAATGAGCAGTTCTTC.

Note on this clonotype: A much larger clone lies a single base off, so this may be a read error. The rearrangement links TRBV7-2 to TRBJ2-7; D ambiguous. This CDR3 is built from 12 residues. Trimming left V 3 bases short and J 6 bases short, with 9 bases between. From germline, CDR1 is SGHTA and CDR2 FQGNSA. As DNA, the CDR3 is TGTGCCAGCAGCTTGGCGTGGCTCGAGCAGTACTTC. The encoded protein is CASSLAWLEQYF.

Ten or more counts support this clonotype. The chain links TRBV7-2 to TRBJ1-1; 9 bases line up with TRBD1. Germline CDR1 reads SGHTA; CDR2 reads FQGNSA. CDR3 length: 15 amino acids. The trim removed 3 bases at V and 1 base at J, leaving 3 bases unmatched. The chain's CDR3 is CASSFLGQGNTEAFF. CDR3 bases: TGTGCCAGCAGCTTTTTGGGACAGGGGAACACTGAAGCTTTCTTT.

This clonotype was detected ten times or more. This chain uses TRBV7-2 with TRBJ1-4; TRBD1 might be the D (5 bases). Trimming removed 3 bases from V and 8 bases from J, with 7 bases in between. Germline loops: CDR1 SGHTA, CDR2 FQGNSA. The CDR3 spans 12 residues. The CDR3 is CASSFRGEKLFF. As DNA, the CDR3 is TGTGCCAGCAGCTTTCGGGGGGAAAAACTGTTTTTT.

This clonotype was observed at least ten times. This chain joins TRBV20-1 and TRBJ2-5; TRBD1 matches 9 bases. The germline V gene has CDR1 DFQATT and CDR2 SNEGSKA (reference sequence). The length of the CDR3 is 15 residues. V lost 5 bases, J lost 7 bases, and 14 bases stayed unmatched. The CDR3 loop reads CSASRGQGRLRTQYF. In nucleotides, the CDR3 is TGCAGTGCTTCCCGAGGACAGGGGAGGTTGCGGACCCAGTACTTC.

This clonotype was seen repeatedly, ten times or more. The chain employs TRBV12-3 or TRBV12-4 and TRBJ2-1; D possibly corresponds to TRBD1 (7 bases). V shed 6 bases and J shed 8 bases, with 17 bases lying between them. CDR3 length: 14 amino acids. CDR3 loop: CASREGQSLHEQFF. CDR3 coding DNA: TGTGCCAGCAGGGAGGGACAGAGCCTCCATGAGCAGTTCTTC.

This clonotype appeared many times. The chain joins TRBV7-9 to TRBJ1-5, with 9 bases lining up with TRBD1. J lost 7 bases, V lost 7 bases, and 8 bases had no gene match. Per the germline V gene, CDR1 is SEHNR and CDR2 is FQNEAQ (reference sequence). This CDR3 has 14 amino acids. CDR3 residues: CASTSGTGRQPQHF. DNA for the CDR3: TGTGCCAGCACCTCGGGGACAGGGCGGCAGCCCCAGCATTTT. Complete variable domain (other parts from reference TRBV7-9 and TRBJ1-5): DTGVSQNPRHKITKRGQNVTFRCDPISEHNRLYWYRQTLGQGPEFLTYFQNEAQLEKSRLLSDRFSAERPKGSFSTLEIQRTEQGDSAMYLCASTSGTGRQPQHFGDGTRLSIL.

There are many counts of this clonotype. The chain uses TRBV4-3 and TRBJ2-6; D is unclear. Trimming stripped 0 bases from V and 2 bases from J, with 8 bases between. The V gene's germline CDR1 is LGHNA and CDR2 YSLEER. The CDR3 consists of 16 residues. CDR3 nucleotides: TGCGCCAGCAGCCAAGATCCCCCTCCTGGGGCCAACGTCCTGACTTTC. This codes for CASSQDPPPGANVLTF.

In this sample, this clonotype turned up many times. The V gene is TRBV20-1, the J gene TRBJ1-4; D remains unclear. With 3 bases removed from V and 7 bases from J, the gap between germline ends came to 9 bases. The CDR3 length is 12 residues. CDR1 DFQATT and CDR2 SNEGSKA come from the germline V gene (reference sequence). The CDR3 is CSASSRGEKLFF. As DNA, the CDR3 is TGCAGTGCTAGCAGCCGAGGTGAAAAACTGTTTTTT.

There are many counts of this clonotype. The CDR3 coding sequence is TGTGCCAGCAGCTTCAAGGGGGCGCCTGGCTACACCTTC. Its translation: CASSFKGAPGYTF. The rearrangement uses TRBV7-2 and TRBJ1-2; 7 positions match TRBD1. This CDR3 is built from 13 residues. Unmatched junction bases numbered 5, after V lost 3 bases and J lost 7 bases. The germline CDR1 and CDR2 sequences are SGHTA and FQGNSA.

In this sample, this clonotype turned up many times. This chain uses TRBV5-1 with TRBJ1-2, with TRBD1 matching over 9 bases. The V gene's germline CDR1 is SGHRS and CDR2 YFSETQ. Unmatched junction bases numbered 8, after V lost 4 bases and J lost 7 bases. The length of the CDR3 is 14 residues. The CDR3 region has the DNA TGCGCCAGCAGCGCAGGACAGGGGAACGGTGGCTACACCTTC. This encodes CASSAGQGNGGYTF. Together with reference TRBV5-1 and TRBJ1-2, the CDR3 gives the full variable domain: KAGVTQTPRYLIKTRGQQVTLSCSPISGHRSVSWYQQTPGQGLQFLFEYFSETQRNKGNFPGRFSGRQFSNSRSEMNVSTLELGDSALYLCASSAGQGNGGYTFGSGTRLTVV.

This clonotype was observed at least ten times. This chain's CDR3 is CASSFLADVRNEQFF. The DNA of the CDR3 is TGCGCCAGCAGCTTCCTAGCGGATGTTAGGAATGAGCAGTTCTTC. The chain employs TRBV5-1 and TRBJ2-1; 7 bases are shared with TRBD2. Per germline, CDR1 SGHRS and CDR2 YFSETQ. After removal of 2 bases from V and 7 bases from J, the junction contained 9 bases not matched to a gene. The CDR3 is 15 amino acids.

In regard to this clonotype: An end of the junction does not agree with germline; a read error may underlie this. The chain has TRBV7-9 and TRBJ2-1; TRBD2 matches 11 bases. CDR3 size: 19 residues. Germline V lookup: CDR1 SEHNR, CDR2 FQNEAQ (reference sequence). The CDR3: CSVSKSASGGRSSYNEQFF. The CDR3 region has the DNA TGCAGCGTTTCAAAATCGGCTAGCGGGGGGCGAAGCTCCTACAATGAGCAGTTCTTC.

This clonotype came up many times. This rearrangement joins TRBV28 to TRBJ2-4; 9 bases map to TRBD1. The germline gives CDR1 MDHEN, CDR2 SYDVKM. Unmatched junction bases numbered 14, after V lost 7 bases and J lost 7 bases. This CDR3 comprises 16 residues. CDR3 coding DNA: TGTGCCAGCACCTTCGGTCGACAGGGGGGGTGGAACATTCAGTACTTC. Translated: CASTFGRQGGWNIQYF.

This clonotype was found many times. The chain carries TRBV20-1 and TRBJ1-2, with D perhaps matching TRBD1 (5 bases). Trimming pared 0 bases from V and 0 bases from J, leaving 14 bases between. This CDR3 region has 16 residues. Germline CDR1 DFQATT, CDR2 SNEGSKA (reference sequence). CDR3 DNA: TGCAGTGCTAGAGACCCACTGACAGCGTCTAACTATGGCTACACCTTC. Translated, it gives CSARDPLTASNYGYTF.

This clonotype was detected many times. Its ends do not fully match the called genes, so a read error is possible. The chain couples TRBV3-1 to TRBJ2-1; no clear D gene. CDR1 and CDR2 from the germline V gene are LGHDT and YNNKEL (reference sequence). This CDR3 contains 11 residues. The CDR3 sequence: CASRGPGSKLF. DNA for the CDR3: TGTGCCAGCCGAGGACCCGGATCTAAGCTCTTC.

This clonotype has ten or more counts. The gene calls are TRBV9 and TRBJ2-5; 7 nucleotides line up with TRBD1. CDR3 length equals 15 residues. Germline V gene data show CDR1 as SGDLS and CDR2 as YYNGEE. V was clipped by 1 base and J by 4 bases; unmatched bases: 7. The CDR3 region is CASSVPGQAPETQYF. The CDR3 bases are TGTGCCAGCAGCGTACCCGGACAGGCCCCAGAGACCCAGTACTTC.

This clonotype was recorded many times. This sequence joins TRBV20-1 and TRBJ2-2; TRBD2 matches at 11 bases. The CDR3 has 15 residues. J was trimmed by 5 bases and V by 3 bases; bases with no gene match: 5. Looked up from germline, CDR1 is DFQATT and CDR2 is SNEGSKA (reference sequence). CDR3 loop: CSASLAGGPTGELFF. The CDR3, as DNA: TGCAGTGCTAGTTTAGCGGGGGGGCCGACCGGGGAGCTGTTTTTT.

This clonotype was counted once. Since a much larger clone is just one base distant, this may be a read error. The J gene is TRBJ2-2, the V gene TRBV9, with 8 bases fitting TRBD1. CDR3 length: 16 amino acids. CDR1 SGDLS and CDR2 YYNGEE come from the germline V gene. The chain's CDR3 is CTSSVEQGAYTGELFF. The CDR3 DNA reads TGTACCAGCAGCGTGGAGCAGGGGGCTTACACCGGGGAGCTGTTTTTT.

The sample holds many counts of this clonotype. This chain joins TRBV29-1 and TRBJ1-1; possible D gene TRBD1, 5 bases. The ends were cut back, 5 bases at V and 5 bases at J, with 18 bases in the middle. There are 14 residues in the CDR3. The germline gives CDR1 SQVTM, CDR2 ANQGSEA. For the CDR3, the DNA is TGCAGCGTTTCACGGGGCCAGGCGGGGACTGAAGCTTTCTTT. Translation: CSVSRGQAGTEAFF.

This clonotype was counted at least ten times. V is TRBV7-2 and J is TRBJ2-3; D is uncertain. Trimming took 0 bases from V and 5 from J, leaving 9 bases between them. Germline V gives CDR1 SGHTA, CDR2 FQGNSA. The CDR3 extends over 14 amino acids. CDR3 region: CASSLAGFGDTQYF. CDR3 in DNA: TGTGCCAGCAGCTTAGCTGGGTTCGGAGATACGCAGTATTTT.

This clonotype was counted ten times or more. The rearrangement links TRBV15 to TRBJ2-3; 12 bases align to TRBD1. This CDR3 is built from 18 residues. With V trimmed by 3 bases and J by 5 bases, 12 bases remained unmatched. The germline V gene encodes CDR1 LNHNV and CDR2 YYDKDF (reference sequence). The CDR3: CATSSFPGGTGGQDTQYF. CDR3 coding DNA: TGTGCCACCAGCAGCTTCCCCGGTGGGACAGGGGGCCAAGATACGCAGTATTTT.

DNA of the CDR3: TGTGCCAGCAGCCTCCCCGGTCCTAATTCACCCCTCCACTTT. Protein: CASSLPGPNSPLHF. This chain uses TRBV7-9 with TRBJ1-6; D not certain. CDR3 length: 14 amino acids. Germline V gives CDR1 SEHNR, CDR2 FQNEAQ (reference sequence). Trimming removed 5 bases at V and 6 bases at J, with 11 bases between. The full variable domain, rest sourced from reference TRBV7-9 and TRBJ1-6, is DTGVSQNPRHKITKRGQNVTFRCDPISEHNRLYWYRQTLGQGPEFLTYFQNEAQLEKSRLLSDRFSAERPKGSFSTLEIQRTEQGDSAMYLCASSLPGPNSPLHFGNGTRLTVT.

This clonotype was counted many times. V and J are TRBV11-3 and TRBJ2-2; D is tentatively TRBD1 or TRBD2 (5 bases each). Trimming shortened V by 9 bases and J by 1 base, and 12 bases separated the two germline ends. The CDR3 contains 14 residues. Germline CDR1 SGHNT, CDR2 YENEEA. CDR3 sequence reads: CASRDRRNTGELFF. The CDR3 DNA reads as TGTGCCAGTCGGGACCGGCGGAACACCGGGGAGCTGTTTTTT. The variable domain in full, with the rest retrieved from reference TRBV11-3 and TRBJ2-2, is EAGVVQSPRYKIIEKKQPVAFWCNPISGHNTLYWYLQNLGQGPELLIRYENEEAVDDSQLPKDRFSAERLKGVDSTLKIQPAELGDSAVYLCASRDRRNTGELFFGEGSRLTVL.

This clonotype was picked up many times. The V call is TRBV6-5, the J call TRBJ1-1; D ambiguous. The V gene lost 0 bases and the J gene lost 5 bases, with 13 bases spanning the gap. The CDR3 has 15 residues. Germline loops: CDR1 MNHEY, CDR2 SVGAGI. As DNA, the CDR3 is TGTGCCAGCAGTTACTCGAGGGTTGGCAGGACTGAAGCTTTCTTT. Translation gives CASSYSRVGRTEAFF.

This clonotype turned up a few times. This rearrangement joins TRBV18 to TRBJ2-3; D not resolved. Trimming cost V 1 base and J 2 bases, with 10 bases left between them. This CDR3 spans 15 amino acids. Germline values: CDR1 KGHSH, CDR2 LQKENI. This CDR3 is CASSPRSKVTDTQYF. DNA of the CDR3: TGTGCCAGCTCACCACGGTCAAAGGTCACAGATACGCAGTATTTT.